This T cell receptor beta chain came from a study of STAT5B mutations in CD4+ large granular lymphocyte leukemia. Study observations and caveats: Approximately 25% of private leukemic clonotypes occurred rarely in other patients' non-leukemic repertoires.

In regard to this clone: The antigen is unknown.

Germline-derived CDR1 and CDR2 are LNHNV and YYDKDF (reference sequence). The CDR3 runs to 15 residues. V dropped 4 bases and J dropped 7; count of bases not matched to a gene: 13. The repertoire was sequenced with immunoSEQ multiplex PCR; TCRdb's copy has only in-frame clones and lacks some. The sample holds about 9,600 clones, approximately 80% seen once. The genes are TRBV15 and TRBJ2-7; 7 bases align to TRBD2. This sequence was found in a man aged 60 to 75 with CD4+ T-cell large granular lymphocyte leukemia. The sequenced material came from PBMCs. DNA for the CDR3: TGTGCCACCAGCACAGCGGGGAATGGATTGTGGGAGCAGTACTTC. This gives the protein CATSTAGNGLWEQYF.